Reported below is one T cell receptor (beta chain). Its antigen is not known. Documented time point: persistent/refractory GD, antithyroid drugs over 5 years with positive TRAb. PBMC-extracted RNA yielded the TCR library. The TCR beta library used iRepertoire HTBI primers with Arm-PCR amplification of CDR3. TCRdb passed the multiplex PCR reads through MiXCR, listing each CDR3 protein once. The sample has a few hundred thousand distinct CDR3 sequences; over 20% are singletons. Trimming removed 5 bases from V and 3 bases from J; junction bases left unmatched: 6. This CDR3 region has 15 residues. Germline values: CDR1 ENHRY, CDR2 SYGVKD. This sample is drawn from a study of regulatory T cells in long-lasting Graves disease. General study results and limits: Persistent disease was characterized by preferential usage of TRBV28, TRBJ1-2 and TRBJ2-5.

Sequences were derived from peripheral blood mononuclear cells (PBMCs), sampled when the disease was refractory, from a patient treated with antithyroid drugs. The clonotype comes from a female donor with Graves disease. The J gene is TRBJ2-5, the V gene TRBV10-3; 10 bases fit TRBD2. The chain's CDR3 is CAISRAGGPEETQYF. As DNA, the CDR3 is TGTGCCATCAGTAGAGCGGGAGGGCCGGAAGAGACCCAGTACTTC.